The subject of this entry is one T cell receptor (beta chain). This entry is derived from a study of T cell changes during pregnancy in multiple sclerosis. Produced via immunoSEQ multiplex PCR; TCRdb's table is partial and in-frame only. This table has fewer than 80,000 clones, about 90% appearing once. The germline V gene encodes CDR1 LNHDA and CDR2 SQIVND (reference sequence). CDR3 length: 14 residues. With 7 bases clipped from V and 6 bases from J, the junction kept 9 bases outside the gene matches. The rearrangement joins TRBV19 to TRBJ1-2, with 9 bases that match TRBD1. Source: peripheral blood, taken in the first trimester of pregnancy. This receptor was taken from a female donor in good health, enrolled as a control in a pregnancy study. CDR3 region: CASIKNRDRDGYTF. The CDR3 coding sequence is TGTGCCAGTATCAAAAACCGGGACAGGGATGGCTACACCTTC.